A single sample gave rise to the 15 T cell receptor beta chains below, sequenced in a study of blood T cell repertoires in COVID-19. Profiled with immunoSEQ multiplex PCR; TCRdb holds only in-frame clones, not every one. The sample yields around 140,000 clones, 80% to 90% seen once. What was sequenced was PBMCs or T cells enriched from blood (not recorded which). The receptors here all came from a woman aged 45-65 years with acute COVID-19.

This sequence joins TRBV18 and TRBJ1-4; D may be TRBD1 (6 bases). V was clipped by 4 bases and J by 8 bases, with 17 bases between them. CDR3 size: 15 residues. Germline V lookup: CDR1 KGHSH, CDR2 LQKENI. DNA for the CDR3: TGTGCCAGCTCACTTGCAGCGACAGGCGGAGAAAAACTGTTTTTT. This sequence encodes CASSLAATGGEKLFF.

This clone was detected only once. CDR3 protein: CASSGGGSGNTIYF. The CDR3 DNA is TGTGCCAGCAGTGGGGGGGGCTCTGGAAACACCATATATTTT. This chain connects TRBV7-2 to TRBJ1-3, with D tentatively TRBD1 (5 bases). Germline V CDR1 and CDR2: SGHTA, FQGNSA. The CDR3 is 14 residues long. Trimming left V 6 bases short and J 0 bases short, with 9 bases between.

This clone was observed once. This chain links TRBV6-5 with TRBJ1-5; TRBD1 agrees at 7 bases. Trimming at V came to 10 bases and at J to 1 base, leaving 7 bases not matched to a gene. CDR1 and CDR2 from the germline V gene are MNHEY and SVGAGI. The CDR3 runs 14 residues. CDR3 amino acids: CATSRGGSNQPQHF. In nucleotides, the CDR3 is TGTGCCACCTCTCGAGGGGGCAGCAATCAGCCCCAGCATTTT.

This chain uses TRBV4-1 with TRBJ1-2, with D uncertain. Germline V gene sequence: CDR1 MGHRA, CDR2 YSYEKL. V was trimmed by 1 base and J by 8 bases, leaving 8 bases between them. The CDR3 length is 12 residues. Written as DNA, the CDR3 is TGCGCCAGCAGCCAAGGTAGTCGGGGCTACACCTTC. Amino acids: CASSQGSRGYTF.

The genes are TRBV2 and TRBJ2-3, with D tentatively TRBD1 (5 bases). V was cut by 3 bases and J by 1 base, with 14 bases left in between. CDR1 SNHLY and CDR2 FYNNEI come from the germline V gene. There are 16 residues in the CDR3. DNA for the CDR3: TGTGCCAGCAGTGAGGGGCTACCGCCTGGCACAGATACGCAGTATTTT. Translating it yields CASSEGLPPGTDTQYF.

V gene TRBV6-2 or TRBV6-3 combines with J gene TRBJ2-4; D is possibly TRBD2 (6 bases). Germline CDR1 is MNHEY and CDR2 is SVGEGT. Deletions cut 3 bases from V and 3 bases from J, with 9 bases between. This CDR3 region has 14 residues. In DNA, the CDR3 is TGTGCCAGCAGTTATTACGGGAGCAAAAACATTCAGTACTTC. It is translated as CASSYYGSKNIQYF.

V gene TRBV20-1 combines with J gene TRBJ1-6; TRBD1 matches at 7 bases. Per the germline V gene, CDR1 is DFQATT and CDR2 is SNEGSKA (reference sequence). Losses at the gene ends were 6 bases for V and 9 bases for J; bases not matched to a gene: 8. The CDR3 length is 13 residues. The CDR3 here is CSASQGDVSPLHF. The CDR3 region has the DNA TGCAGTGCAAGTCAGGGGGACGTTTCACCCCTCCACTTT.

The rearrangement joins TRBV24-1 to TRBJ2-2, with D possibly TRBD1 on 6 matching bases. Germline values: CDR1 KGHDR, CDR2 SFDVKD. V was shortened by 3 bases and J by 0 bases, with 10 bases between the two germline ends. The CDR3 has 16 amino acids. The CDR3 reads CATSDPDRPNTGELFF. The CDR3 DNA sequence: TGTGCCACCAGTGATCCGGACAGACCGAACACCGGGGAGCTGTTTTTT.

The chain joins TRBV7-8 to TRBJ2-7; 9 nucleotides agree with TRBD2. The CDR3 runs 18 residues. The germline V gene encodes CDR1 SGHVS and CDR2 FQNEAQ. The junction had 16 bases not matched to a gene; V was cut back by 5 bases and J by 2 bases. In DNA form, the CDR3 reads TGTGCCAGCAGCGCGGTGGTTCTCGGCAGGACTAGCGCCTACGAGCAGTACTTC. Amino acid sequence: CASSAVVLGRTSAYEQYF.

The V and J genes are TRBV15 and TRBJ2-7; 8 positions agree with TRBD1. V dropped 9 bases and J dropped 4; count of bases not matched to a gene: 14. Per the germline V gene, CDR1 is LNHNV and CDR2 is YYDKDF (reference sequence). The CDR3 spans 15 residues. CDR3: CATRGDRMPSYEQYF. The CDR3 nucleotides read TGTGCCACTAGGGGGGACAGGATGCCCTCATACGAGCAGTACTTC.

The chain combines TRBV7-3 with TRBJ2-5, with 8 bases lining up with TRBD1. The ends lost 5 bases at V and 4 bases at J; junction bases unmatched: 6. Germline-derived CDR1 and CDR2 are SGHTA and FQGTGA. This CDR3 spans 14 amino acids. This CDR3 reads CASSPTTGAETQYF. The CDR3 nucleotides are TGTGCCAGCAGCCCCACGACAGGGGCAGAGACCCAGTACTTC.

For the CDR3, the DNA is TGTGCCAGCAGCCAAGATTTAGGTTGGGGGGACACTGAAGCTTTCTTT. Translating it yields CASSQDLGWGDTEAFF. V and J are TRBV14 and TRBJ1-1; a weak D match, TRBD1 (5 bases). Germline-derived CDR1 and CDR2 are SGHDN and FVKESK. This CDR3 has 16 amino acids. The germline V and J ends were trimmed by 0 bases and 3 bases, with 14 bases remaining between them.

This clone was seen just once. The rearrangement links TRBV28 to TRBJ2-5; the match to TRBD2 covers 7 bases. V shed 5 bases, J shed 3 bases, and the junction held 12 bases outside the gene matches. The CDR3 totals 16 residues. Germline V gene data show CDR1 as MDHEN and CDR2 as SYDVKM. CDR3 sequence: CASSAPVGGLKETQYF. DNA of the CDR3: TGTGCCAGCAGTGCCCCAGTGGGGGGGTTGAAAGAGACCCAGTACTTC. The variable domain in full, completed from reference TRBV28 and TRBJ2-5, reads DVKVTQSSRYLVKRTGEKVFLECVQDMDHENMFWYRQDPGLGLRLIYFSYDVKMKEKGDIPEGYSVSREKKERFSLILESASTNQTSMYLCASSAPVGGLKETQYFGPGTRLLVL.

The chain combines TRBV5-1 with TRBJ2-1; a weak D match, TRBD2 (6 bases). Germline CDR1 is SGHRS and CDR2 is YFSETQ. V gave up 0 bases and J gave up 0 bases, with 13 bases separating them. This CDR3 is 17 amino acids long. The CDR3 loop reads CASSLVLATSSYNEQFF. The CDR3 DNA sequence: TGCGCCAGCAGCTTGGTTCTAGCGACTAGCTCCTACAATGAGCAGTTCTTC.

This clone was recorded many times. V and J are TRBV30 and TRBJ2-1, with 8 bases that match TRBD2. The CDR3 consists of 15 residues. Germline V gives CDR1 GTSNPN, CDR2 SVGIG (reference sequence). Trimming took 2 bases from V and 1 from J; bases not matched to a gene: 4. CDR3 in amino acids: CAWSPSGLSYNEQFF. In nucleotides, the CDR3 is TGTGCCTGGAGTCCTAGCGGGTTATCCTACAATGAGCAGTTCTTC.